These 27 T cell receptor beta chains originate from one sample sequenced in a study of cytomegalovirus exposure and HLA in healthy donors. Here immunoSEQ multiplex PCR was the method, and the copy in TCRdb shows in-frame clones only, minus some. This sample has tens of thousands of clones, with 94% found just once. Sequencing was done on a sample of PBMCs. The receptors were gathered from a young woman in good health and CMV-seropositive.

The V call is TRBV12-5, the J call TRBJ1-5, with D perhaps TRBD1 (5 bases). The CDR3 has 13 amino acids. Germline V gives CDR1 LGHNT, CDR2 FRNRAP. The V and J ends lost 3 bases and 7 bases respectively, with 10 bases between them. In DNA form, the CDR3 reads TGTGCTAGTGGTTTTTCAGGGAACCAGCCCCAGCATTTT. This translates into CASGFSGNQPQHF.

The V call is TRBV15, the J call TRBJ2-5, with 7 bases fitting TRBD1. The germline V gene encodes CDR1 LNHNV and CDR2 YYDKDF (reference sequence). This CDR3 is built from 16 residues. Unmatched junction bases numbered 9, after V lost 3 bases and J lost 2 bases. The CDR3 coding sequence is TGTGCCACCAGCAGGGAAGCGACAGGGATTCAAGAGACCCAGTACTTC. The encoded protein is CATSREATGIQETQYF.

This chain connects TRBV6-4 to TRBJ2-1; 9 bases map to TRBD2. Germline lookup yields CDR1 MRHNA and CDR2 SNTAGT. V was clipped by 2 bases and J by 8 bases; unmatched bases: 4. This CDR3 contains 14 residues. The CDR3 DNA reads TGTGCCAGCAGTGACGGGCGGGGGGGCCATGAGCAGTTCTTC. Translated, it gives CASSDGRGGHEQFF.

This chain joins TRBV4-2 and TRBJ2-1; maybe TRBD1 (5 bases). Germline V gives CDR1 LGHNA, CDR2 YNFKEQ. The CDR3 consists of 16 residues. The V end lost 0 bases, the J end lost 5 bases, and 14 bases lay between the germline ends. Written as DNA, the CDR3 is TGTGCCAGCAGCCAAGAAGTCTATGGCAGGGACAATGAGCAGTTCTTC. Encoded protein: CASSQEVYGRDNEQFF.

In its sample, this clone was seen once. The chain employs TRBV9 and TRBJ1-4; 7 bases fit TRBD1. The CDR3 has 14 residues. The V segment lost 0 bases and the J segment 6 bases; nucleotides outside the gene matches: 2. Germline V lookup: CDR1 SGDLS, CDR2 YYNGEE. The CDR3 nucleotides read TGTGCCAGCAGCGTAGGACAGGGATATGAAAAACTGTTTTTT. It is translated as CASSVGQGYEKLFF.

The genes are TRBV19 and TRBJ1-2; 7 nucleotides align to TRBD1. Losses at the gene ends were 4 bases for V and 5 bases for J; bases not matched to a gene: 4. The germline V gene has CDR1 LNHDA and CDR2 SQIVND (reference sequence). This CDR3 is 13 amino acids long. The CDR3 protein is CASSRQGHYGYTF. In nucleotides, the CDR3 is TGTGCCAGTAGTAGACAGGGACATTATGGCTACACCTTC.

The chain uses TRBV12-2 and TRBJ1-1; the table's D call, TRBD1, was not checked against the DNA. TRBV12-2 is termed a pseudogene. CDR3 size: 13 residues. In DNA, the CDR3 is TGTGCAAGTCGCCAACAGGGGAACACTGAAGCTTTCTTT. Protein sequence: CASRQQGNTEAFF.

This clone was seen a handful of times. This chain connects TRBV5-4 to TRBJ1-1, with D tentatively TRBD1 (5 bases). Germline CDR1 reads SGHNT; CDR2 reads YYREEE (reference sequence). V was pared by 0 bases and J by 6 bases, with 12 bases between. This CDR3 has 14 amino acids. The CDR3, as DNA: TGTGCCAGCAGCTTGGAGACAGTGGCCCCTGAAGCTTTCTTT. It yields the protein CASSLETVAPEAFF.

V and J are TRBV19 and TRBJ1-2, with D maybe TRBD1 (5 bases). The CDR3 is 14 residues long. The V end lost 6 bases, the J end lost 1 base, and 12 bases lay between the germline ends. CDR1 and CDR2 from the germline V gene are LNHDA and SQIVND (reference sequence). The CDR3 protein is CASSFREINYGYTF. The CDR3 DNA is TGTGCCAGTAGCTTCAGGGAAATTAACTATGGCTACACCTTC. Using reference TRBV19 and TRBJ1-2 for the parts outside the CDR3, the full variable domain is DGGITQSPKYLFRKEGQNVTLSCEQNLNHDAMYWYRQDPGQGLRLIYYSQIVNDFQKGDIAEGYSVSREKKESFPLTVTSAQKNPTAFYLCASSFREINYGYTFGSGTRLTVV.

The V call is TRBV6-1, the J call TRBJ2-3; 11 positions agree with TRBD2. V was pared by 2 bases and J by 2 bases, with 9 bases of the junction left unmatched. This CDR3 has 18 residues. In germline, CDR1 is MNHNS, CDR2 SASEGT. The DNA of the CDR3 is TGTGCCAGCAGTGAAACGTTCGGGACTAGCGGAACCACAGATACGCAGTATTTT. The encoded protein is CASSETFGTSGTTDTQYF.

V and J are TRBV19 and TRBJ2-2; TRBD2 matches at 8 bases. V shed 7 bases and J 5 bases; nucleotides not matched to a gene: 9. Germline V gene data show CDR1 as LNHDA and CDR2 as SQIVND (reference sequence). This CDR3 spans 15 amino acids. The CDR3: CASISPGGPTGELFF. As DNA, the CDR3 is TGTGCCAGTATCTCGCCGGGAGGGCCGACCGGGGAGCTGTTTTTT.

In this sample, this clone turned up a few times. Here the CDR3 reads CASSFTLSAKFF. The CDR3 nucleotides are TGTGCCAGCAGCTTTACTCTAAGCGCAAAGTTCTTC. The chain recombines TRBV5-6 with TRBJ2-1; no definite D call. From germline, CDR1 is SGHDT and CDR2 YYEEEE. Trimming left V 2 bases short and J 14 bases short, with 14 bases between. The length of the CDR3 is 12 residues. Based on the CDR3 plus reference TRBV5-6 and TRBJ2-1, the full variable domain is DAGVTQSPTHLIKTRGQQVTLRCSPKSGHDTVSWYQQALGQGPQFIFQYYEEEERQRGNFPDRFSGHQFPNYSSELNVNALLLGDSALYLCASSFTLSAKFFGPGTRLTVL.

This clone was seen only once. The gene calls are TRBV7-8 and TRBJ1-2, with D unresolved. Germline CDR1 reads SGHVS; CDR2 reads FQNEAQ. V was trimmed by 4 bases and J by 8 bases, leaving 8 bases between them. CDR3 length: 11 amino acids. CDR3: CASSSTKGYTF. The CDR3 DNA follows: TGTGCCAGCAGCTCAACTAAAGGCTACACCTTC.

The chain carries TRBV7-2 and TRBJ2-1; 8 bases align to TRBD2. V trimming: 5 bases; J trimming: 9 bases; junction bases outside the gene matches: 9. This CDR3 has 14 residues. Per germline, CDR1 SGHTA and CDR2 FQGNSA. The CDR3 sequence is CASSEKRTSSEQFF. Here the CDR3 DNA reads TGTGCCAGCAGCGAAAAAAGGACTAGCTCTGAGCAGTTCTTC.

The chain couples TRBV5-1 to TRBJ2-3; the D is unclear. This CDR3 contains 14 residues. Germline-derived CDR1 and CDR2 are SGHRS and YFSETQ. V was cut by 5 bases and J by 2 bases, with 12 bases left in between. The CDR3, as DNA: TGCGCCAGCAGGTCCGACACGATCACAGATACGCAGTATTTT. It is translated as CASRSDTITDTQYF.

V usage is TRBV2 and J usage is TRBJ2-2; possibly TRBD2 for D (6 bases). The germline V and J ends were trimmed by 3 bases and 6 bases, with 14 bases remaining between them. The germline V gene has CDR1 SNHLY and CDR2 FYNNEI. The CDR3 is made up of 15 amino acids. The CDR3 DNA reads as TGTGCCAGCAGTGACGCGGGACCTGGGGCCGGGGAGCTGTTTTTT. It is translated as CASSDAGPGAGELFF. The full variable domain, completed using reference TRBV2 and TRBJ2-2, is EPEVTQTPSHQVTQMGQEVILRCVPISNHLYFYWYRQILGQKVEFLVSFYNNEISEKSEIFDDQFSVERPDGSNFTLKIRSTKLEDSAMYFCASSDAGPGAGELFFGEGSRLTVL.

V gene TRBV11-1 combines with J gene TRBJ2-3; D remains ambiguous. Between the trimmed V and J ends, which lost 5 bases and 2 bases, there was a span of 2 bases. Germline loops: CDR1 SGHAT, CDR2 FQDESV (reference sequence). The CDR3 runs to 11 residues. CDR3 bases: TGTGCCAGCAGCCTCACAGATACGCAGTATTTT. Translation gives CASSLTDTQYF.

The rearrangement joins TRBV5-1 to TRBJ2-3; 8 positions agree with TRBD1. The germline V gene encodes CDR1 SGHRS and CDR2 YFSETQ. The V segment lost 0 bases and the J segment 3 bases; nucleotides outside the gene matches: 3. The CDR3 extends over 15 amino acids. The CDR3 region is CASSLVGQGTDTQYF. CDR3 in DNA: TGCGCCAGCAGCTTGGTTGGACAGGGAACAGATACGCAGTATTTT. The entire variable domain, with the rest obtained from reference TRBV5-1 and TRBJ2-3, is as follows: KAGVTQTPRYLIKTRGQQVTLSCSPISGHRSVSWYQQTPGQGLQFLFEYFSETQRNKGNFPGRFSGRQFSNSRSEMNVSTLELGDSALYLCASSLVGQGTDTQYFGPGTRLTVL.

CDR3 nucleotide sequence: TGTGCCAGCAGCAATCGATCAACGGGGATTTTTTCAGATACGCAGTATTTT. Its translation is CASSNRSTGIFSDTQYF. The V and J genes are TRBV7-6 and TRBJ2-3; possibly TRBD2 for D (5 bases). V lost 5 bases, J lost 4 bases, and 22 bases lay in between. The CDR3 sequence is 17 residues long. Germline lookup yields CDR1 SGHVS and CDR2 FNYEAQ.

The DNA of the CDR3 is TGTGCCAGCAGGAGGGAGGAGACCGGGGAGCTGTTTTTT. As protein: CASRREETGELFF. The chain has TRBV6-1 and TRBJ2-2; possibly TRBD2 for D (6 bases). This CDR3 is built from 13 residues. Trimming removed 6 bases at V and 5 bases at J, with 10 bases between. Germline CDR1 and CDR2: MNHNS and SASEGT.

The chain couples TRBV2 to TRBJ2-3, with D unresolved. The V gene's germline CDR1 is SNHLY and CDR2 FYNNEI. CDR3 size: 14 residues. V shed 4 bases and J shed 2 bases, with 10 bases lying between them. The CDR3 coding sequence is TGTGCCAGCAGTGGACACAGACACACAGATACGCAGTATTTT. This translates into CASSGHRHTDTQYF. Based on the CDR3 plus reference TRBV2 and TRBJ2-3, the full variable domain is EPEVTQTPSHQVTQMGQEVILRCVPISNHLYFYWYRQILGQKVEFLVSFYNNEISEKSEIFDDQFSVERPDGSNFTLKIRSTKLEDSAMYFCASSGHRHTDTQYFGPGTRLTVL.

The V gene is TRBV5-5, the J gene TRBJ2-5; 9 bases match TRBD2. Germline V gene data show CDR1 as SGHKS and CDR2 as YYEKEE (reference sequence). The V gene end was trimmed by 4 bases and the J gene end by 8 bases; junction bases not matched to a gene: 9. This CDR3 spans 14 amino acids. The DNA for the CDR3 is TGTGCCAGCAGCCCGGGGAGCGGGGGGCCAACCCAGTACTTC. Translation: CASSPGSGGPTQYF.

The V call is TRBV27, the J call TRBJ2-7; 8 nucleotides match TRBD2. This CDR3 has 17 residues. V was pared by 0 bases and J by 1 base, with 8 bases of the junction left unmatched. Germline V lookup: CDR1 MNHEY, CDR2 SMNVEV (reference sequence). The CDR3 spells CASSLSLSPGGSYEQYF. The CDR3 region has the DNA TGTGCCAGCAGTTTATCGCTTTCCCCGGGAGGGTCCTACGAGCAGTACTTC.

The chain uses TRBV29-1 and TRBJ1-1, with TRBD1 matching 7 bases. Trimming took 8 bases from V and 4 from J; bases not matched to a gene: 10. Looked up from germline, CDR1 is SQVTM and CDR2 is ANQGSEA. This CDR3 contains 13 residues. In DNA, the CDR3 is TGCAGCTTCCGACAGGGAGGCAGCACTGAAGCTTTCTTT. This sequence encodes CSFRQGGSTEAFF.

The CDR3 DNA is TGCGCCAGCAGACAGGACAGCTCTGCCCTCCACTTT. Amino acid sequence: CASRQDSSALHF. The V call is TRBV5-1, the J call TRBJ1-6; tentative D call: TRBD1 (6 bases). Germline values: CDR1 SGHRS, CDR2 YFSETQ. Deletions cut 5 bases from V and 14 bases from J, with 14 bases between. The CDR3 is 12 amino acids.

The gene calls are TRBV30 and TRBJ1-1; TRBD1 agrees at 10 bases. With V trimmed by 4 bases and J by 5 bases, 7 bases remained unmatched. Germline V CDR1 and CDR2: GTSNPN, SVGIG (reference sequence). There are 14 residues in the CDR3. CDR3 in amino acids: CAWNGQGEDTEAFF. The CDR3 coding sequence is TGTGCCTGGAATGGACAGGGGGAGGATACTGAAGCTTTCTTT.

V and J are TRBV7-9 and TRBJ1-4, with a possible D match to TRBD1 (6 bases). CDR1 is SEHNR, CDR2 FQNEAQ, per germline (reference sequence). Trimming shortened V by 5 bases and J by 5 bases, and 12 bases separated the two germline ends. This CDR3 contains 14 residues. This CDR3 is CASSRQARNEKLFF. CDR3 in DNA: TGTGCCAGCAGCCGACAGGCCCGGAATGAAAAACTGTTTTTT.